This T cell receptor (beta chain) was sequenced during a study of cytomegalovirus exposure and HLA in healthy donors. Study-level points and caveats: Exclusion as indistinguishable affected some V segments, including TRBV6-2 and TRBV6-3.

The CDR3 length is 15 residues. CDR1 and CDR2 from the germline V gene are MNHNS and SASEGT. Deletions cut 10 bases from V and 5 bases from J, with 23 bases between. The primer mix had 60 Vbeta and 13 Jbeta primers. Using immunoSEQ multiplex PCR, the repertoire was profiled, and TCRdb retains in-frame clones only, with some absent. In total, the table holds approximately 80,000 clones. A remark on this clone: Its antigen is not known.

The source is a man between 18 and 29 years old in good health and CMV-seropositive. Sequencing was carried out using PBMCs. This rearrangement joins TRBV6-1 to TRBJ1-2, with a tentative D call TRBD1 (6 bases). CDR3 nucleotide sequence: TGTGCCACCTTGAGGGAGTGGGGGCGGCCTTATGGCTACACCTTC. The encoded protein is CATLREWGRPYGYTF.